What follows are 19 T cell receptor beta chains derived from one specimen sequenced in a study of graft-versus-host responses after intestinal transplantation. Data came from immunoSEQ multiplex PCR; TCRdb stores just in-frame clones and leaves some out. The sample has about 39,000 clones, roughly 96% seen once. These receptors' antigens are unknown. Sequenced here: unstimulated CD8+ T cells sorted from spleen or lymph node cells, sampled before transplant. The receptors originated from a human donor who was the organ donor for an intestinal transplant.

The genes are TRBV11-2 and TRBJ2-7, with D perhaps TRBD2 (7 bases). Germline CDR1 is SGHAT and CDR2 is FQNNGV. The V end lost 5 bases, the J end lost 4 bases, and 15 bases lay between the germline ends. The CDR3 has 14 residues. The CDR3 protein is CASSPTGGVYEQYF. The CDR3 bases are TGTGCCAGCAGCCCCACGGGGGGCGTATACGAGCAGTACTTC.

V and J are TRBV27 and TRBJ1-2; no firm D call. Germline CDR1 is MNHEY and CDR2 is SMNVEV (reference sequence). The ends were cut back, 3 bases at V and 1 base at J, with 6 bases in the middle. This CDR3 is 13 amino acids long. The CDR3 loop is CASSFDVNYGYTF. The CDR3 DNA sequence: TGTGCCAGCAGTTTCGACGTTAACTATGGCTACACCTTC.

The rearrangement uses TRBV18 and TRBJ2-1; D is unresolved. CDR3 length: 13 amino acids. The germline gives CDR1 KGHSH, CDR2 LQKENI. V lost 2 bases and J 7 bases, leaving 9 bases between the germline ends. CDR3 sequence: CASSPGSRNEQFF. The CDR3 DNA reads as TGTGCCAGCTCACCAGGCAGCCGTAATGAGCAGTTCTTC.

The sample holds one count of this clone. The chain employs TRBV5-8 and TRBJ1-1; 9 bases align to TRBD1. V lost 4 bases, J lost 3 bases, and 4 bases stayed unmatched. The CDR3 contains 14 residues. Germline V gene lookup returns CDR1 SGHTS and CDR2 YDEGEE. The CDR3 nucleotides are TGTGCCAGCAGCATCGGGACAGGGCACACTGAAGCTTTCTTT. It encodes CASSIGTGHTEAFF.

The rearrangement uses TRBV2 and TRBJ2-1, with a weak D call TRBD2 (5 bases). Germline V gene data show CDR1 as SNHLY and CDR2 as FYNNEI. The CDR3 totals 15 residues. The V end lost 6 bases, the J end lost 3 bases, and 15 bases lay between the germline ends. Here the CDR3 DNA reads TGTGCCAGCAGGGTTCTAGCAAACGACTACAATGAGCAGTTCTTC. Translating it yields CASRVLANDYNEQFF.

The V and J genes are TRBV12-5 and TRBJ1-1; 9 bases align to TRBD1. The CDR3 extends over 19 amino acids. Germline CDR1 LGHNT, CDR2 FRNRAP. After removal of 3 bases from V and 0 bases from J, the junction contained 14 bases not matched to a gene. The CDR3 spells CASGFLLQGALPMNTEAFF. As DNA, the CDR3 is TGTGCTAGTGGTTTCCTATTACAGGGGGCGTTGCCCATGAACACTGAAGCTTTCTTT.

This clone showed up just once. The chain recombines TRBV5-6 with TRBJ1-2; 9 positions agree with TRBD1. The CDR3 length is 15 residues. CDR1 is SGHDT and CDR2 is YYEEEE in the germline V gene. V was pared by 0 bases and J by 8 bases, with 8 bases of the junction left unmatched. This chain's CDR3 is CASSLVSRTGDGYTF. The CDR3 DNA reads TGTGCCAGCAGCTTGGTATCTAGGACAGGGGACGGCTACACCTTC.

The chain employs TRBV4-1 and TRBJ1-4, with a tentative D call TRBD1 (6 bases). This CDR3 has 16 amino acids. The V gene's germline CDR1 is MGHRA and CDR2 YSYEKL. V dropped 1 base and J dropped 7 bases, with 16 bases sitting between them. CDR3 region: CASSQVGGQGGEKLFF. In DNA, the CDR3 is TGCGCCAGCAGCCAAGTGGGGGGGCAGGGAGGTGAAAAACTGTTTTTT.

V and J are TRBV5-4 and TRBJ1-1; D gene uncertain. V was cut by 6 bases and J by 5 bases, with 17 bases left in between. Germline lookup yields CDR1 SGHNT and CDR2 YYREEE (reference sequence). The CDR3 totals 14 residues. Here the CDR3 DNA reads TGTGCCAGCACCCCATCGCCGTCCGGGACTGAAGCTTTCTTT. It is translated as CASTPSPSGTEAFF.

The chain combines TRBV11-3 with TRBJ2-3; D could derive from TRBD1 or TRBD2 (5 bases each). The CDR3 runs 17 residues. V lost 6 bases to trimming and J lost 2 bases, with 21 bases between them. Germline V gene lookup returns CDR1 SGHNT and CDR2 YENEEA. The CDR3 nucleotides read TGTGCCAGCAGGTCTTCCGGGACCAAGGGGCACACAGATACGCAGTATTTT. It specifies CASRSSGTKGHTDTQYF.

This chain joins TRBV27 and TRBJ2-5, with D possibly called TRBD1 or TRBD2 (5 bases each). CDR1 is MNHEY and CDR2 is SMNVEV in the germline V gene (reference sequence). This CDR3 is 14 amino acids long. V was cut by 3 bases and J by 4 bases, with 12 bases left in between. This chain's CDR3 is CASSLGVPPETQYF. Written as DNA, the CDR3 is TGTGCCAGCAGTTTGGGGGTACCTCCAGAGACCCAGTACTTC.

The CDR3 bases are TGTGCCAGCAGCTTAGGGCCCGACAGGGAGCTGTACGAGCAGTACTTC. Residues: CASSLGPDRELYEQYF. The genes are TRBV11-2 and TRBJ2-7; 7 nucleotides line up with TRBD1. Looked up from germline, CDR1 is SGHAT and CDR2 is FQNNGV. V lost 1 base, J lost 4 bases, and 10 bases stayed unmatched. This CDR3 region has 16 residues.

The J gene is TRBJ2-7, the V gene TRBV11-3; possibly TRBD1 for D (6 bases). The CDR3 spans 12 residues. Germline CDR1 and CDR2: SGHNT and YENEEA. V lost 3 bases and J 3 bases, leaving 6 bases between the germline ends. The CDR3 is CASSLDSYEQYF. The CDR3 DNA reads TGTGCCAGCAGCTTGGACAGCTACGAGCAGTACTTC.

J is TRBJ2-3 and V is TRBV6-5; 7 nucleotides align to TRBD1. V gave up 7 bases and J gave up 4 bases; unmatched junction bases: 2. Germline CDR1 MNHEY, CDR2 SVGAGI. This CDR3 comprises 12 residues. CDR3 DNA: TGTGCCAGCAAGGGGGCCGCAGATACGCAGTATTTT. It yields the protein CASKGAADTQYF.

The V gene is TRBV5-6, the J gene TRBJ2-7; 9 bases are shared with TRBD2. V shed 1 base, J shed 6 bases, and the junction held 14 bases outside the gene matches. Germline CDR1 and CDR2: SGHDT and YYEEEE. The CDR3 length is 17 residues. The CDR3 DNA is TGTGCCAGCAGCTTGTTAGCGGGGGCCCCTGGGAAGGCCGAGCAGTACTTC. Translating it yields CASSLLAGAPGKAEQYF.

This chain links TRBV27 with TRBJ2-7, with D possibly TRBD2 on 5 matching bases. The CDR3 contains 14 residues. The V end lost 3 bases, the J end lost 5 bases, and 14 bases lay between the germline ends. Germline V gene lookup returns CDR1 MNHEY and CDR2 SMNVEV (reference sequence). CDR3 sequence: CASSLSRVLDEQYF. The CDR3 nucleotides are TGTGCCAGCAGTTTGTCGCGGGTTTTGGACGAGCAGTACTTC.

V and J are TRBV7-9 and TRBJ2-1; 7 positions agree with TRBD1. Trimming took 5 bases from V and 5 from J; bases not matched to a gene: 6. Germline CDR1 reads SEHNR; CDR2 reads FQNEAQ (reference sequence). The CDR3 has 14 residues. CDR3 amino acids: CASSPTGQNNEQFF. The CDR3, as DNA: TGTGCCAGCAGCCCGACGGGACAGAACAATGAGCAGTTCTTC.

V and J are TRBV5-5 and TRBJ1-5; 7 bases are shared with TRBD1. In germline, CDR1 is SGHKS, CDR2 YYEKEE (reference sequence). The length of the CDR3 is 14 residues. V shed 4 bases and J 3 bases; nucleotides not matched to a gene: 4. DNA for the CDR3: TGTGCCAGCAGCGGACAGGTGAACAATCAGCCCCAGCATTTT. Amino acids: CASSGQVNNQPQHF.

The chain couples TRBV9 to TRBJ2-7; the match to TRBD1 covers 10 bases. CDR3 length: 14 amino acids. Germline V gene lookup returns CDR1 SGDLS and CDR2 YYNGEE. V trimming: 0 bases; J trimming: 4 bases; junction bases outside the gene matches: 1. CDR3: CASSVGDRGYEQYF. The CDR3 nucleotides read TGTGCCAGCAGCGTAGGGGACAGGGGATACGAGCAGTACTTC.